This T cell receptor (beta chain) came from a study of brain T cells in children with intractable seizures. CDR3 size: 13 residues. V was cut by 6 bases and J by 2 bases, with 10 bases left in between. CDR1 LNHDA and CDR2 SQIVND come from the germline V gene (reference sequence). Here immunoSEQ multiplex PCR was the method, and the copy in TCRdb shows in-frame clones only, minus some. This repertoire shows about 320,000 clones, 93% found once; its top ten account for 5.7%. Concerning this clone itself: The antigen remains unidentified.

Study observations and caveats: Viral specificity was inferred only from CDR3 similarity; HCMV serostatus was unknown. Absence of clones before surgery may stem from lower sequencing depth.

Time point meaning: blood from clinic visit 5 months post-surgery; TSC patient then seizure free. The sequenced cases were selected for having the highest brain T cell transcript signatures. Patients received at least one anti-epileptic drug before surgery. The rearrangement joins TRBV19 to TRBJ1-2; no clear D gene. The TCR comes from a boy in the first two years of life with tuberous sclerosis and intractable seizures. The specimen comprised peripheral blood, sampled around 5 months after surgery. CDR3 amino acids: CASSWVGNYGYTF. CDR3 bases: TGTGCCAGTAGCTGGGTAGGGAACTATGGCTACACCTTC.